These T cell receptor beta chains were read from a single sample in a study of post-analysis software for immune sequencing data. One entry per CDR3 protein results from TCRdb running MiXCR on the PCR reads. In the table there are about 820,000 distinct CDR3 sequences, 53% of which are singletons. Sequencing used blood. The receptors come from a girl aged 5-17 years with multiple sclerosis. CDR3s include the opening cysteine and the closing phenylalanine or tryptophan. The D gene is left open where the match is weak. For some rows the clone size is stated as once, few or many, or as a class when expanded; others skip it.

abundance	v_gene	j_gene	d_gene	CDR3aa	CDR3nt
once	TRBV10-3	TRBJ1-1	-	CAINPTGQNTEAFF	TGTGCCATCAACCCGACAGGACAGAACACTGAAGCTTTCTTT
-	TRBV29-1	TRBJ2-7	-	CSVTQEAYEQYF	TGCAGCGTGACGCAGGAGGCCTACGAGCAGTACTTC
-	TRBV6-6	TRBJ1-4	-	CASVHNEKLFF	TGTGCCAGCGTCCATAATGAAAAACTGTTTTTT
few	TRBV2	TRBJ2-5	-	CAVTTGPTLKETQYF	TGTGCCGTGACAACGGGGCCGACCCTGAAAGAGACCCAGTACTTC
few	TRBV6-6	TRBJ1-2	TRBD1	CASSYSRQGRDGYTF	TGTGCCAGCAGTTACTCCAGACAGGGGCGAGATGGCTACACCTTC
-	TRBV27	TRBJ1-2	-	CASSDKANYGYTF	TGTGCCAGCAGCGACAAAGCTAACTATGGCTACACCTTC
-	TRBV29-1	TRBJ1-1	-	CSFIQVNTEAFF	TGCAGCTTTATACAGGTGAACACTGAAGCTTTCTTT
-	TRBV2	TRBJ1-5	TRBD1	CASRWGTGNQPQHF	TGTGCCAGCAGATGGGGGACAGGGAATCAGCCCCAGCATTTT
-	TRBV29-1	TRBJ2-7	TRBD1	CSASRDRGREQYF	TGCAGCGCTTCAAGGGACAGGGGGCGCGAGCAGTACTTC
-	TRBV20-1	TRBJ2-5	-	CSARDSRGPQETQYF	TGCAGTGCTAGAGACAGTAGAGGACCCCAAGAGACCCAGTACTTC
-	TRBV2	TRBJ2-7	-	CASKRTGTAGEQYF	TGTGCCAGCAAACGGACGGGGACCGCGGGCGAGCAGTACTTC
few	TRBV12-3/TRBV12-4	TRBJ2-1	TRBD2	CASRAGGSHEQFF	TGTGCCAGCAGGGCGGGAGGGTCCCATGAGCAGTTCTTC
-	TRBV20-1	TRBJ1-2	-	CSARDGRPYGYTF	TGCAGTGCTAGGGACGGCAGACCCTATGGCTACACCTTC
-	TRBV2	TRBJ2-7	TRBD1	CASSEVVGQRGYEQYF	TGTGCCAGCAGTGAAGTTGTGGGACAGCGCGGCTACGAGCAGTACTTC
-	TRBV20-1	TRBJ2-7	TRBD2	CSARRRGWEQYF	TGCAGTGCTAGACGGCGGGGGTGGGAGCAGTACTTC
few	TRBV7-6	TRBJ2-3	TRBD2	CASSTWRESTDTQYF	TGTGCCAGCAGCACGTGGCGGGAGAGCACAGATACGCAGTATTTT
few	TRBV29-1	TRBJ2-1	TRBD2	CSVAGRAHNEQFF	TGCAGCGTCGCCGGGAGGGCCCACAATGAGCAGTTCTTC
once	TRBV6-2/TRBV6-3	TRBJ2-7	TRBD1	CASRVRGLTYEQYF	TGTGCCAGCAGAGTCAGGGGGCTTACCTACGAGCAGTACTTC
-	TRBV6-2/TRBV6-3	TRBJ2-1	-	CASSYSDLTNEQFF	TGTGCCAGCAGTTACTCGGACTTAACCAATGAGCAGTTCTTC
-	TRBV29-1	TRBJ2-1	-	CSVVQSSYNEQFF	TGCAGCGTTGTGCAGAGCTCCTACAATGAGCAGTTCTTC
-	TRBV27	TRBJ1-2	TRBD1	CASSRTGTGRYGYTF	TGTGCCAGCAGTCGAACCGGGACAGGGAGGTATGGCTACACCTTC
-	TRBV29-1	TRBJ1-2	TRBD1	CSVEGGQGWGYTF	TGCAGCGTTGAAGGAGGACAGGGTTGGGGCTACACCTTC
-	TRBV12-3/TRBV12-4	TRBJ2-1	TRBD2	CASRVILAGDNEQFF	TGTGCCAGCAGGGTCATACTAGCGGGGGACAATGAGCAGTTCTTC
-	TRBV20-1	TRBJ1-5	TRBD1	CSARVRTGANQPQHF	TGCAGTGCTAGAGTTAGGACAGGGGCCAATCAGCCCCAGCATTTT
-	TRBV29-1	TRBJ1-1	-	CSVVGVGALEVAEAFF	TGCAGCGTTGTGGGGGTAGGAGCCCTGGAGGTTGCTGAAGCTTTCTTT
-	TRBV29-1	TRBJ1-2	TRBD1	CSGYSSGTGGLYGYTF	TGCAGCGGCTACTCCTCCGGGACAGGGGGCCTCTATGGCTACACCTTC
-	TRBV10-3	TRBJ2-1	TRBD1	CATQTTGGQGSSYNEQFF	TGTGCCACCCAAACCACGGGGGGACAGGGGAGCTCCTACAATGAGCAGTTCTTC
few	TRBV10-3	TRBJ1-2	-	CAISEGQGNYGYTF	TGTGCCATCAGTGAGGGGCAGGGAAACTATGGCTACACCTTC
few	TRBV5-1	TRBJ2-1	-	CASSLEAGSYNEQFF	TGCGCCAGCAGCTTGGAGGCAGGCTCCTACAATGAGCAGTTCTTC
-	TRBV25-1	TRBJ2-5	-	CASSVPGGSEEAQYF	TGTGCCAGCAGTGTCCCCGGGGGCTCCGAAGAGGCCCAGTACTTC
-	TRBV10-3	TRBJ2-7	TRBD1	CAISGGQGYPYEQYF	TGTGCCATCAGTGGGGGACAGGGATACCCCTACGAGCAGTACTTC
-	TRBV7-3	TRBJ2-3	TRBD2	CASSRSTSGRGTDTQYF	TGTGCCAGCAGCCGGTCGACTAGCGGGAGAGGCACAGATACGCAGTATTTT
few	TRBV5-1	TRBJ2-1	TRBD2	CASSLQLAGTDEQFF	TGCGCCAGCAGCTTGCAGCTAGCGGGGACCGATGAGCAGTTCTTC
-	TRBV5-1	TRBJ2-7	TRBD1	CASSSIGQGLYEQYF	TGCGCCAGCAGCTCTATTGGACAGGGGCTCTACGAGCAGTACTTC
once	TRBV12-5	TRBJ2-4	-	CASGLGDLGLAKNIQYF	TGTGCTAGTGGCCTCGGAGATTTGGGATTAGCCAAAAACATTCAGTACTTC
-	TRBV19	TRBJ2-3	TRBD2	CASSIDAGGPLNTQYF	TGTGCCAGTAGTATAGATGCGGGAGGGCCGCTTAATACGCAGTATTTT
-	TRBV12-3/TRBV12-4	TRBJ2-1	TRBD1	CASSSKGQGIHEQFF	TGTGCCAGCAGTTCCAAGGGACAGGGTATACATGAGCAGTTCTTC
few	TRBV27	TRBJ2-1	TRBD1	CASSLVGQGYNEQFF	TGTGCCAGCAGCCTCGTGGGACAGGGTTACAATGAGCAGTTCTTC
few	TRBV29-1	TRBJ2-7	-	CSVEGTASYEQYF	TGCAGCGTTGAAGGAACAGCATCCTACGAGCAGTACTTC
few	TRBV20-1	TRBJ2-7	TRBD2	CSAESGRGQYEQYF	TGCAGTGCCGAAAGCGGGAGAGGGCAATACGAGCAGTACTTC
-	TRBV6-1	TRBJ1-1	-	CASSDWGTPAGTEAFF	TGTGCCAGCAGTGACTGGGGGACGCCGGCGGGCACTGAAGCTTTCTTT
few	TRBV7-9	TRBJ2-7	-	CASSYYSSSYEQYF	TGTGCCAGCAGCTACTACTCGAGCTCCTACGAGCAGTACTTC
few	TRBV4-2	TRBJ2-7	TRBD2	CASSQGGGRSSYEQYF	TGTGCCAGCAGCCAAGGCGGCGGGAGGTCCTCCTACGAGCAGTACTTC
-	TRBV5-1	TRBJ1-5	-	CASSLAPSNQPQHF	TGTGCCAGCAGTTTAGCACCGAGCAATCAGCCCCAGCATTTT
-	TRBV4-1	TRBJ1-1	-	CASSQEGTRGGTEAFF	TGCGCCAGCAGCCAAGAAGGGACCCGGGGTGGCACTGAAGCTTTCTTT
few	TRBV7-2	TRBJ2-7	TRBD2	CASSLSGGAVEQYF	TGTGCCAGCAGCCTTAGCGGGGGGGCCGTCGAGCAGTACTTC
-	TRBV20-1	TRBJ2-7	-	CSAHEGTYEQYF	TGCAGTGCCCATGAGGGTACTTACGAGCAGTACTTC
-	TRBV30	TRBJ1-4	TRBD1	CASQTGPYATNEKLFF	TGTGCCTCGCAGACAGGGCCTTATGCAACTAATGAAAAACTGTTTTTT
-	TRBV7-9	TRBJ2-7	-	CASSPAGFREQYF	TGTGCCAGCAGCCCGGCGGGATTTCGCGAGCAGTACTTC
-	TRBV29-1	TRBJ1-1	-	CSVLPQKQNTEAFF	TGCAGCGTCCTACCGCAGAAACAGAACACTGAAGCTTTCTTT